The 21 T cell receptor beta chains presented below share a single source sample, sequenced in a study of cytomegalovirus exposure and HLA in healthy donors. A multiplex PCR was run with 60 Vbeta primers and 13 Jbeta primers. Sequenced by immunoSEQ multiplex PCR; TCRdb stores in-frame clones only, minus some. Its table lists under 95,000 clones. Sequencing was carried out using PBMCs. The receptors were gathered from a female donor in good health and CMV-seropositive.

The rearrangement joins TRBV29-1 to TRBJ1-1; TRBD1 matches 7 bases. Germline loops: CDR1 SQVTM, CDR2 ANQGSEA. After removal of 5 bases from V and 0 bases from J, the junction contained 9 bases not matched to a gene. This CDR3 contains 15 residues. CDR3 in amino acids: CSVPPLTGMNTEAFF. CDR3 DNA: TGCAGCGTTCCCCCCTTGACAGGGATGAACACTGAAGCTTTCTTT.

The chain uses TRBV2 and TRBJ2-2; TRBD2 might be the D (5 bases). The CDR3 covers 14 residues. The V gene lost 6 bases and the J gene lost 2 bases, with 10 bases spanning the gap. CDR1 and CDR2 from the germline V gene are SNHLY and FYNNEI. The chain's CDR3 is CASSDLANTGELFF. In DNA, the CDR3 is TGTGCCAGCAGCGATCTAGCAAACACCGGGGAGCTGTTTTTT.

This sequence joins TRBV19 and TRBJ1-4; D is ambiguous. Trimming left V 9 bases short and J 6 bases short, with 14 bases between. The CDR3 covers 13 residues. Germline V gene sequence: CDR1 LNHDA, CDR2 SQIVND (reference sequence). CDR3 sequence reads: CARSLDWDEKLFF. As DNA, the CDR3 is TGTGCCAGATCTCTCGACTGGGATGAAAAACTGTTTTTT. Complete variable domain (other parts from reference TRBV19 and TRBJ1-4): DGGITQSPKYLFRKEGQNVTLSCEQNLNHDAMYWYRQDPGQGLRLIYYSQIVNDFQKGDIAEGYSVSREKKESFPLTVTSAQKNPTAFYLCARSLDWDEKLFFGSGTQLSVL.

J is TRBJ2-6 and V is TRBV2; TRBD1 aligns across 7 bases. This CDR3 contains 13 residues. V lost 7 bases to trimming and J lost 3 bases; unmatched junction nucleotides: 0. The V gene's germline CDR1 is SNHLY and CDR2 FYNNEI. CDR3 amino acids: CASNRGGANVLTF. For the CDR3, the DNA is TGTGCCAGCAACAGGGGTGGGGCCAACGTCCTGACTTTC.

The gene calls are TRBV7-3 and TRBJ2-2; a possible D gene is TRBD1 (5 bases). CDR3 length: 14 residues. The germline V gene encodes CDR1 SGHTA and CDR2 FQGTGA. Trimming removed 6 bases at V and 0 bases at J, with 8 bases between. CDR3 region: CASSIGANTGELFF. For the CDR3, the DNA is TGTGCCAGCAGTATAGGGGCGAACACCGGGGAGCTGTTTTTT.

The chain is built from TRBV7-9 and TRBJ2-1; 7 bases line up with TRBD1. V lost 6 bases to trimming and J lost 1 base; unmatched junction nucleotides: 6. In germline, CDR1 is SEHNR, CDR2 FQNEAQ (reference sequence). The CDR3 consists of 15 residues. CDR3 sequence: CASRPGGRSYNEQFF. The CDR3 DNA sequence: TGTGCCAGCAGACCAGGGGGAAGATCCTACAATGAGCAGTTCTTC. The full variable domain, completed using reference TRBV7-9 and TRBJ2-1, is DTGVSQNPRHKITKRGQNVTFRCDPISEHNRLYWYRQTLGQGPEFLTYFQNEAQLEKSRLLSDRFSAERPKGSFSTLEIQRTEQGDSAMYLCASRPGGRSYNEQFFGPGTRLTVL.

The J gene is TRBJ2-3, the V gene TRBV11-2; D unclear. Germline CDR1 is SGHAT and CDR2 is FQNNGV. With 5 bases removed from V and 2 bases from J, the gap between germline ends came to 5 bases. CDR3 length: 12 amino acids. CDR3 protein: CASSPNTDTQYF. As DNA, the CDR3 is TGTGCCAGCAGCCCCAACACAGATACGCAGTATTTT.

J is TRBJ1-2 and V is TRBV4-3, with D maybe TRBD1 (5 bases). Trimming took off 0 bases at V and 3 bases at J, with 8 bases between the two ends. Germline CDR1 is LGHNA and CDR2 is YSLEER. CDR3 length equals 14 residues. The CDR3 bases are TGCGCCAGCAGCCAAGATAAGGGGTACTATGGCTACACCTTC. It encodes CASSQDKGYYGYTF.

The CDR3 here is CASSPTGALGQPQHF. CDR3 bases: TGTGCCAGCAGCCCAACAGGGGCTCTAGGGCAGCCCCAGCATTTT. The chain has TRBV7-2 and TRBJ1-5; TRBD1 aligns across 7 bases. Germline CDR1 and CDR2: SGHTA and FQGNSA. V lost 5 bases, J lost 7 bases, and 11 bases stayed unmatched. The CDR3 contains 15 residues. The whole variable domain, remainder taken from reference TRBV7-2 and TRBJ1-5, is GAGVSQSPSNKVTEKGKDVELRCDPISGHTALYWYRQSLGQGLEFLIYFQGNSAPDKSGLPSDRFSAERTGGSVSTLTIQRTQQEDSAVYLCASSPTGALGQPQHFGDGTRLSIL.

CDR3: CASSLERGLEGYTF. The CDR3 nucleotides read TGCGCCAGCAGCCTTGAAAGGGGCCTGGAGGGCTACACCTTC. The chain is built from TRBV5-1 and TRBJ1-2; D perhaps matches TRBD1 (5 bases). V lost 4 bases, J lost 8 bases, and 18 bases lay in between. The CDR3 has 14 residues. CDR1 and CDR2 (germline): SGHRS, YFSETQ. Based on the CDR3 plus reference TRBV5-1 and TRBJ1-2, the full variable domain is KAGVTQTPRYLIKTRGQQVTLSCSPISGHRSVSWYQQTPGQGLQFLFEYFSETQRNKGNFPGRFSGRQFSNSRSEMNVSTLELGDSALYLCASSLERGLEGYTFGSGTRLTVV.

V and J are TRBV9 and TRBJ2-3; D may be TRBD1 (5 bases). The CDR3 runs to 14 residues. Trimming removed 3 bases at V and 5 bases at J, with 13 bases between. The V gene's germline CDR1 is SGDLS and CDR2 YYNGEE. This CDR3 reads CASSEWGRRDTQYF. For the CDR3, the DNA is TGTGCCAGCAGCGAGTGGGGCCGTCGAGATACGCAGTATTTT.

The genes are TRBV28 and TRBJ1-4, with D maybe TRBD1 (5 bases). This CDR3 is built from 15 residues. V lost 5 bases, J lost 1 base, and 11 bases lay in between. The germline V gene has CDR1 MDHEN and CDR2 SYDVKM. The CDR3 reads CASSRTRRTNEKLFF. The DNA of the CDR3 is TGTGCCAGCAGTCGGACACGGCGAACTAATGAAAAACTGTTTTTT.

The V gene is TRBV11-2, the J gene TRBJ1-1, with 7 bases fitting TRBD1. CDR1 and CDR2 from the germline V gene are SGHAT and FQNNGV. V lost 6 bases to trimming and J lost 0 bases; unmatched junction nucleotides: 7. This CDR3 region has 15 residues. The DNA for the CDR3 is TGTGCCAGCAGTATATCGGACAGGATGAACACTGAAGCTTTCTTT. It yields the protein CASSISDRMNTEAFF.

The genes are TRBV15 and TRBJ1-3; D call uncertain. The V and J ends lost 0 bases and 2 bases respectively, with 5 bases between them. The V gene's germline CDR1 is LNHNV and CDR2 YYDKDF (reference sequence). This CDR3 contains 14 residues. CDR3 coding DNA: TGTGCCACCAGCAGAGACCGTACTGGAAACACCATATATTTT. Translating gives CATSRDRTGNTIYF.

The gene calls are TRBV19 and TRBJ2-7, with 9 bases identical to TRBD1. Germline V gives CDR1 LNHDA, CDR2 SQIVND (reference sequence). CDR3 length: 15 amino acids. V lost 1 base and J lost 3; bases outside the gene matches: 4. CDR3 residues: CASSIGGTGIYEQYF. In DNA, the CDR3 is TGTGCCAGTAGTATAGGAGGGACAGGGATCTACGAGCAGTACTTC. Based on the CDR3 plus reference TRBV19 and TRBJ2-7, the full variable domain is DGGITQSPKYLFRKEGQNVTLSCEQNLNHDAMYWYRQDPGQGLRLIYYSQIVNDFQKGDIAEGYSVSREKKESFPLTVTSAQKNPTAFYLCASSIGGTGIYEQYFGPGTRLTVT.

The rearrangement uses TRBV5-1 and TRBJ1-1; tentatively, D is TRBD1 (5 bases). V was trimmed by 0 bases and J by 3 bases, leaving 12 bases between them. The CDR3 consists of 15 residues. Germline-derived CDR1 and CDR2 are SGHRS and YFSETQ. CDR3 amino acids: CASSLGQWGDTEAFF. CDR3 DNA sequence: TGCGCCAGCAGCTTGGGACAGTGGGGGGACACTGAAGCTTTCTTT.

The chain couples TRBV18 to TRBJ2-7; D is perhaps TRBD1 (6 bases). Trimming shortened V by 4 bases and J by 4 bases, and 20 bases separated the two germline ends. From germline, CDR1 is KGHSH and CDR2 LQKENI. The CDR3 is 16 residues long. CDR3 protein: CASSLNPPPQGYEQYF. The CDR3 DNA sequence: TGTGCCAGCTCACTAAATCCACCACCTCAGGGGTACGAGCAGTACTTC. The variable domain in full, completed from reference TRBV18 and TRBJ2-7, reads NAGVMQNPRHLVRRRGQEARLRCSPMKGHSHVYWYRQLPEEGLKFMVYLQKENIIDESGMPKERFSAEFPKEGPSILRIQQVVRGDSAAYFCASSLNPPPQGYEQYFGPGTRLTVT.

V gene TRBV5-4 combines with J gene TRBJ2-7; tentatively, D is TRBD2 (5 bases). The CDR3 runs 14 residues. Trimming removed 2 bases at V and 2 bases at J, with 11 bases between. Germline CDR1 is SGHNT and CDR2 is YYREEE (reference sequence). CDR3 amino acids: CASSFGGVPYEQYF. The DNA of the CDR3 is TGTGCCAGCAGCTTCGGAGGAGTGCCCTACGAGCAGTACTTC.

This chain uses TRBV7-6 with TRBJ2-5; 9 nucleotides agree with TRBD2. V was pared by 5 bases and J by 5 bases, with 15 bases of the junction left unmatched. Germline lookup yields CDR1 SGHVS and CDR2 FNYEAQ. This CDR3 region has 17 residues. CDR3 coding DNA: TGTGCCAGCAGCGCATCTTGGTTAGCGGGAGTGTCGGAGACCCAGTACTTC. Translated, it gives CASSASWLAGVSETQYF.

CDR3 sequence reads: CASSLVAGIYGYTF. CDR3 nucleotides: TGTGCCAGCAGCTTGGTAGCGGGAATCTATGGCTACACCTTC. The rearrangement uses TRBV5-5 and TRBJ1-2; D remains ambiguous. CDR3 length equals 14 residues. The germline CDR1 and CDR2 sequences are SGHKS and YYEKEE (reference sequence). The V gene lost 0 bases and the J gene lost 4 bases, with 10 bases spanning the gap.

This chain connects TRBV6-8 to TRBJ2-7, with 7 bases matching TRBD2. V was clipped by 2 bases and J by 5 bases; unmatched bases: 6. This CDR3 contains 14 residues. The germline V gene encodes CDR1 MNHGY and CDR2 SAAAGT. The CDR3: CASSYRRENDEQYF. CDR3 nucleotides: TGTGCCAGCAGTTACCGGCGGGAGAACGACGAGCAGTACTTC.